This is a list of T cell receptor beta chains from one sample in a study of blood T cell repertoires in COVID-19. This table comes from immunoSEQ multiplex PCR, and its TCRdb copy is limited to in-frame clones, with some not included. Of roughly 42,000 clones in the sample, around 89% were seen once. The sequencing sample was made of peripheral blood. The receptors were gathered from a young man with active or convalescent COVID-19. The CDR3 runs from the conserved cysteine through the conserved F or W. D genes are given only for firm matches. The size field is filled for only some rows; it gives once, few, many or a size class.

clone size: once
D gene: NA
J gene: TRBJ1-1
V gene: TRBV19
CDR3 protein: CASSYGNTEAFF
CDR3 DNA: TGTGCCAGTAGTTACGGTAACACTGAAGCTTTCTTT

clone size: NA
D gene: TRBD2
J gene: TRBJ2-2
V gene: TRBV6-1
CDR3 protein: CASSEMGGGNTGELFF
CDR3 DNA: TGTGCCAGCAGTGAAATGGGGGGGGGAAACACCGGGGAGCTGTTTTTT

clone size: once
D gene: NA
J gene: TRBJ2-7
V gene: TRBV10-1
CDR3 protein: CASSPDSSYEQYF
CDR3 DNA: TGCGCCAGCAGTCCGGACAGCTCCTACGAGCAGTACTTC

clone size: NA
D gene: TRBD1
J gene: TRBJ1-6
V gene: TRBV9
CDR3 protein: CASSAGQGAGNSPLHF
CDR3 DNA: TGTGCCAGCAGCGCCGGACAGGGGGCGGGTAATTCACCCCTCCACTTT

clone size: NA
D gene: NA
J gene: TRBJ2-2
V gene: TRBV10-3
CDR3 protein: CAISESSGRTGELFF
CDR3 DNA: TGTGCCATCAGTGAGTCGTCAGGGAGGACCGGGGAGCTGTTTTTT

clone size: NA
D gene: TRBD2
J gene: TRBJ2-1
V gene: TRBV5-8
CDR3 protein: CASSLSGANYNEQFF
CDR3 DNA: TGTGCCAGCAGCCTTAGCGGGGCAAACTACAATGAGCAGTTCTTC

clone size: NA
D gene: TRBD2
J gene: TRBJ2-7
V gene: TRBV2
CDR3 protein: CASREAGATYEQYF
CDR3 DNA: TGTGCCAGCAGAGAAGCGGGGGCGACCTACGAGCAGTACTTC

clone size: once
D gene: NA
J gene: TRBJ2-2
V gene: TRBV7-9
CDR3 protein: CASRGLGGPQTNTGELFF
CDR3 DNA: TGTGCCAGCAGGGGTCTGGGGGGACCCCAAACGAACACCGGGGAGCTGTTTTTT

clone size: NA
D gene: NA
J gene: TRBJ1-2
V gene: TRBV3-1/TRBV3-2
CDR3 protein: CASSHFDRTNYGYTF
CDR3 DNA: TGTGCCAGCAGCCACTTCGACAGAACTAACTATGGCTACACCTTC

clone size: NA
D gene: NA
J gene: TRBJ1-1
V gene: TRBV7-9
CDR3 protein: CASSLGYGNTEAFF
CDR3 DNA: TGTGCCAGCAGCTTAGGGTACGGGAACACTGAAGCTTTCTTT

clone size: NA
D gene: NA
J gene: TRBJ2-3
V gene: TRBV6-4
CDR3 protein: CASSDSLGPGDTQYF
CDR3 DNA: TGTGCCAGCAGTGACTCGCTTGGTCCAGGAGATACGCAGTATTTT

clone size: NA
D gene: TRBD2
J gene: TRBJ2-1
V gene: TRBV6-1
CDR3 protein: CASSDSGRALNEQFF
CDR3 DNA: TGTGCCAGCAGTGATAGCGGGAGGGCCCTCAATGAGCAGTTCTTC

clone size: NA
D gene: TRBD2
J gene: TRBJ2-1
V gene: TRBV27
CDR3 protein: CASSLSGGRGYNEQFF
CDR3 DNA: TGTGCCAGCAGTTTATCTGGCGGGAGGGGATACAATGAGCAGTTCTTC

clone size: NA
D gene: NA
J gene: TRBJ2-1
V gene: TRBV18
CDR3 protein: CASSPYALNRDEQFF
CDR3 DNA: TGTGCCAGCTCCCCGTACGCCTTAAACAGGGATGAGCAGTTCTTC

clone size: NA
D gene: TRBD2
J gene: TRBJ2-5
V gene: TRBV4-1
CDR3 protein: CASSQGRTSGEETQYF
CDR3 DNA: TGCGCCAGCAGCCAAGGCCGGACTAGCGGAGAAGAGACCCAGTACTTC

clone size: NA
D gene: TRBD1
J gene: TRBJ1-4
V gene: TRBV7-2
CDR3 protein: CASSLVGTATNEKLFF
CDR3 DNA: TGTGCCAGCAGCTTAGTAGGGACAGCAACTAATGAAAAACTGTTTTTT

clone size: NA
D gene: NA
J gene: TRBJ2-2
V gene: TRBV2
CDR3 protein: CASSAEWVTGELFF
CDR3 DNA: TGTGCCAGCAGTGCGGAGTGGGTCACCGGGGAGCTGTTTTTT

clone size: NA
D gene: NA
J gene: TRBJ1-5
V gene: TRBV21-1
CDR3 protein: CASTRNGSGCQPQHF
CDR3 DNA: TGTGCCAGCACCCGAAACGGATCAGGGTGTCAGCCCCAGCATTTT

clone size: NA
D gene: TRBD2
J gene: TRBJ2-1
V gene: TRBV7-2
CDR3 protein: CASSPRGLAGPLGNEQFF
CDR3 DNA: TGTGCCAGCAGCCCCCGGGGTCTAGCGGGCCCTCTAGGGAATGAGCAGTTCTTC

clone size: once
D gene: NA
J gene: TRBJ2-3
V gene: TRBV30
CDR3 protein: CASTFLLVGVTDTQYF
CDR3 DNA: TGTGCCTCAACGTTCTTATTGGTGGGAGTGACGGATACGCAGTATTTT

clone size: NA
D gene: TRBD2
J gene: TRBJ2-2
V gene: TRBV11-2
CDR3 protein: CASSLWASGGVNTGELFF
CDR3 DNA: TGTGCCAGCAGCTTATGGGCTAGCGGGGGGGTAAACACCGGGGAGCTGTTTTTT

clone size: NA
D gene: TRBD1
J gene: TRBJ1-2
V gene: TRBV11-3
CDR3 protein: CASSSRQGAGYGYTF
CDR3 DNA: TGTGCCAGCAGCTCTCGACAGGGGGCAGGGTATGGCTACACCTTC

clone size: NA
D gene: NA
J gene: TRBJ1-2
V gene: TRBV19
CDR3 protein: CASSMIGANYGYTF
CDR3 DNA: TGTGCCAGTAGTATGATAGGGGCCAACTATGGCTACACCTTC

clone size: NA
D gene: NA
J gene: TRBJ1-5
V gene: TRBV3-1/TRBV3-2
CDR3 protein: CASSQVYSGNQPQHF
CDR3 DNA: TGTGCCAGCAGCCAAGTTTATTCCGGCAATCAGCCCCAGCATTTT

clone size: NA
D gene: TRBD2
J gene: TRBJ2-7
V gene: TRBV27
CDR3 protein: CASSLSGLAGYEQYF
CDR3 DNA: TGTGCCAGCAGTTTATCGGGACTAGCTGGGTACGAGCAGTACTTC

clone size: NA
D gene: NA
J gene: TRBJ2-2
V gene: TRBV7-5
CDR3 protein: CARSIQVYTGELFF
CDR3 DNA: TGTGCCAGAAGCATCCAGGTTTACACCGGGGAGCTGTTTTTT

clone size: NA
D gene: NA
J gene: TRBJ1-2
V gene: TRBV7-8
CDR3 protein: CASSLRQRPRGYTF
CDR3 DNA: TGTGCCAGCAGCTTACGGCAGCGCCCTAGAGGCTACACCTTC

clone size: NA
D gene: TRBD1
J gene: TRBJ2-1
V gene: TRBV15
CDR3 protein: CATAAGGGPRYGEQFF
CDR3 DNA: TGTGCCACAGCCGCAGGGGGCGGTCCTCGATACGGTGAGCAGTTCTTC

clone size: NA
D gene: NA
J gene: TRBJ2-2
V gene: TRBV3-1/TRBV3-2
CDR3 protein: CASSHRGYRTGELFF
CDR3 DNA: TGTGCCAGCAGCCATAGAGGGTATAGGACCGGGGAGCTGTTTTTT